The following is a T cell receptor (beta chain) sequence with its context. Its antigen remains unidentified. These data originate in a study of identifying expanded T cells in peripheral blood. Healthy donors had no documented immune events, such as infections, while sampled. Study findings and constraints: Technical replicates showed roughly 1.2 changed clones; approximately 2 weeks around 15; four weeks 19. Clone count variance between roughly 2-week samples rose with total template count.

TCRdb's copy holds only in-frame clones and misses some; the assay was immunoSEQ multiplex PCR. The data contain 50,000 to 65,000 clones, about four fifths of them singletons. This sequence was found in a person between 18 and 69 years old in good health. Material: blood.

CDR3 sequence (DNA): TGCGCCAGCAGCCAAGTGGAAGGGTCCTCCTACGAGCAGTACTTC. Its protein product is CASSQVEGSSYEQYF. The gene calls are TRBV4-3 and TRBJ2-7, with no clear D. From germline, CDR1 is LGHNA and CDR2 YSLEER. The V and J ends lost 1 base and 0 bases respectively, with 10 bases between them. The CDR3 is 15 residues long.